The 5 T cell receptor beta chains below were found in one sample sequenced in a study of cytomegalovirus exposure and HLA in healthy donors (dated by TCRdb to about 2017). The method was the immunoSEQ multiplex PCR assay. A mixture of 60 forward primers for TCR Vbeta segments and 13 reverse primers for TCR Jbeta segments was used in the multiplex PCR. TCRdb took this table from immuneACCESS and kept in-frame rearrangements with V and J called. Such tables lack part of the clones; where checked against another copy, unresolved V genes explain under half of the gap, and the rest is unexplained. The sample records approximately 38,000 clones, approximately 82% of which are singletons. Under 12% of the sample goes to the ten largest clones. The sample comprised PBMCs. These receptor sequences come from a woman aged 18-29 years in good health and CMV-seropositive.

The chain uses TRBV7-9 and TRBJ2-7; 11 bases are a match to TRBD2. The V gene's germline CDR1 is SEHNR and CDR2 FQNEAQ (reference sequence). V lost 5 bases to trimming and J lost 0 bases; unmatched junction nucleotides: 9. CDR3 length: 17 amino acids. This chain's CDR3 is CASSPRTSGRSSYEQYF. CDR3 in DNA: TGTGCCAGCAGCCCCCGGACTAGCGGGCGAAGCTCCTACGAGCAGTACTTC.

The chain has TRBV2 and TRBJ2-7; 8 bases align to TRBD2. This CDR3 comprises 14 residues. The ends lost 7 bases at V and 6 bases at J; junction bases unmatched: 11. CDR1 SNHLY and CDR2 FYNNEI come from the germline V gene. CDR3 residues: CASKAGVVTGEQYF. CDR3 sequence (DNA): TGTGCCAGCAAAGCGGGGGTGGTGACGGGCGAGCAGTACTTC.

The chain recombines TRBV28 with TRBJ1-4; 7 bases map to TRBD1. In germline, CDR1 is MDHEN, CDR2 SYDVKM. The ends lost 4 bases at V and 5 bases at J; junction bases unmatched: 7. The CDR3 runs 15 residues. The CDR3 loop reads CASSSGAGQNEKLFF. The CDR3 DNA reads TGTGCCAGCAGTTCTGGCGCGGGACAGAATGAAAAACTGTTTTTT.

The rearrangement links TRBV7-2 to TRBJ2-7, with TRBD2 matching over 16 bases. Per the germline V gene, CDR1 is SGHTA and CDR2 is FQGNSA. The length of the CDR3 is 16 residues. Trimming removed 5 bases from V and 2 bases from J; junction bases left unmatched: 3. The CDR3 nucleotides read TGTGCCAGCAGCCCGGGACTAGCGGGAGGGGCCTACGAGCAGTACTTC. This translates into CASSPGLAGGAYEQYF.

The J gene is TRBJ1-1, the V gene TRBV7-9, with D perhaps matching TRBD1 (5 bases). The CDR3 consists of 15 residues. CDR1 is SEHNR, CDR2 FQNEAQ, per germline (reference sequence). Trimming removed 5 bases from V and 2 bases from J, with 15 bases in between. The CDR3: CASSTLRQLNTEAFF. The CDR3, as DNA: TGTGCCAGCAGCACCCTTCGACAGTTAAACACTGAAGCTTTCTTT.